The 5 T cell receptor beta chains below all came from one sample that was sequenced in a study of shared clonotypes between healthy human individuals. Some clones are missing from TCRdb's copy, which holds only in-frame ones; the method was immunoSEQ multiplex PCR. The sample has about 520,000 clones, 90% to 97% seen once. The sequenced sample consisted of naive CD4+ T cells sorted from blood. Specified subset: CD45RA+ positively selected. All receptors derive from a woman in her 30s in good health.

This rearrangement joins TRBV7-3 to TRBJ2-2, with TRBD2 as a possible D gene (6 bases). Germline V gene lookup returns CDR1 SGHTA and CDR2 FQGTGA. This CDR3 region has 15 residues. V lost 3 bases and J lost 0, with 8 bases in between. The CDR3 sequence: CASSFGTANTGELFF. The DNA of the CDR3 is TGTGCCAGCAGCTTCGGGACTGCGAACACCGGGGAGCTGTTTTTT.

V is TRBV4-1 and J is TRBJ2-5, with TRBD2 identical over 7 bases. Judging by the DNA end, TRBJ2-7 fits better; the J call may be wrong. In germline, CDR1 is MGHRA, CDR2 YSYEKL. CDR3 length equals 13 residues. CDR3 sequence: CASSAGTTDEQYF. For the CDR3, the DNA is TGCGCCAGCAGTGCCGGGACTACGGACGAGCAGTACTTC.

Notes on this clone: Distinct nucleotide sequences in the sample also encode this CDR3. The CDR3 loop is CASSSTGFGYTF. CDR3 DNA sequence: TGTGCCAGCAGCTCAACAGGGTTTGGCTACACCTTC. This chain links TRBV7-9 with TRBJ1-2, with D tentatively TRBD1 (6 bases). Germline CDR1 is SEHNR and CDR2 is FQNEAQ (reference sequence). The CDR3 runs to 12 residues. V was trimmed by 4 bases and J by 7 bases, leaving 10 bases between them.

The chain uses TRBV4-1 and TRBJ2-2; D may be TRBD1 or TRBD2 (6 bases each). The germline V and J ends were trimmed by 2 bases and 6 bases, with 19 bases remaining between them. The germline V gene has CDR1 MGHRA and CDR2 YSYEKL. This CDR3 is 17 amino acids long. CDR3: CASSQRNRGAVAGELFF. The CDR3 DNA reads TGCGCCAGCAGCCAACGAAATAGGGGGGCTGTCGCCGGGGAGCTGTTTTTT.

The table lists this clone with a count of one. Other DNA sequences in this specimen translate into the identical CDR3. The rearrangement uses TRBV20-1 and TRBJ2-1; no clear D gene. V lost 7 bases, J lost 0 bases, and 4 bases lay in between. The CDR3 spans 11 residues. From germline, CDR1 is DFQATT and CDR2 SNEGSKA (reference sequence). The CDR3 region is CSVSSYNEQFF. The CDR3 DNA reads as TGCAGTGTCAGCTCCTACAATGAGCAGTTCTTC.